The T cell receptor beta chain described here comes from a study of CD8+ T cells in alopecia areata. Following extraction, RNA underwent reverse transcription to cDNA, which served as the sequencing template. The data were produced by immunoSEQ multiplex PCR, yet TCRdb's version contains in-frame clones alone and is incomplete. The table lists 150,000 to 200,000 clones, around three fifths of them singletons. Worth noting for this clone: As yet, its antigen is unknown.

The CDR3 has 13 residues. The germline V gene has CDR1 MNHEY and CDR2 SVGAGI. Trimming cost V 10 bases and J 6 bases; bases outside gene matches: 11. Study conclusions and caveats: Under tofacitinib, numerous expanded lesional clonotypes remained detectable in scalp and blood.

Treatment specified: oral pan-JAK inhibitor, 5-10 mg twice daily. The specimen was CD4+ T cells sorted from blood, collected at week 24, from a patient treated with tofacitinib. The clonotype was recovered from a human donor with alopecia areata. The chain couples TRBV6-5 to TRBJ2-7; 8 bases match TRBD1. CDR3 nucleotides: TGTGCCACCAAGACAGGGGCCGGCGGCGAGCAGTACTTC. It is translated as CATKTGAGGEQYF.